The clone carrying this T cell receptor beta chain was detected only once. Germline lookup yields CDR1 GTSNPN and CDR2 SVGIG (reference sequence). Trimming shortened V by 3 bases and J by 5 bases, and 17 bases separated the two germline ends. CDR3 length: 16 amino acids. TCRdb keeps only in-frame clones here, not all; method: immunoSEQ multiplex PCR. The sample lists about 66,000 clones, 86% seen once, with more than 3% in the top ten. These data originate in a study of OX40 agonist ivuxolimab in advanced cancers. The TCR originated in an adult with an advanced solid tumor such as melanoma, head and neck, liver or kidney cancer. The chain employs TRBV30 and TRBJ1-6; D may be TRBD1 (5 bases). Sample: CD4+ or CD8+ T cells sorted from blood, taken in a trial of the OX40 agonist ivuxolimab. CDR3 coding DNA: TGTGCCTGGAGAAGAGGGGACGGATTAAATAATTCACCCCTCCACTTT. This codes for CAWRRGDGLNNSPLHF.